The clone carrying this TCR beta chain came up many times. Its antigen is still unknown. This record belongs to a study of T cells in Graves' hyperthyroidism and ophthalmopathy. CDR1 and CDR2 from the germline V gene are SEHNR and FQNEAQ (reference sequence). V gave up 0 bases and J gave up 7 bases; unmatched junction bases: 7. This CDR3 has 17 residues. Overall study findings and caveats: Ophthalmopathy stood apart from stable hyperthyroidism in a 13 V-J model. The blood repertoire included most of the expanded thyroid clonotypes above 0.001.

RNA transcripts were the template for amplifying TCR beta CDR3 regions. An initial round of RT-PCR targeting the TCR CDR3 relied on the HTBI primer set. TCRdb independently ran MiXCR on the multiplex PCR reads; one entry per CDR3 protein. The sample records about 660,000 distinct CDR3 sequences, roughly 46% being singletons. V is TRBV7-9 and J is TRBJ1-4; 11 nucleotides agree with TRBD1. The clonotype originates from an adult man with Graves' disease, either hyperthyroidism or ophthalmopathy (not recorded which). The sample taken for sequencing was peripheral blood or thyroid tissue (not recorded which). This CDR3 is CASSLASPDRGREKLFF. The CDR3 DNA sequence: TGTGCCAGCAGCTTAGCGTCCCCGGACAGGGGGCGTGAAAAACTGTTTTTT.